The present entry profiles one T cell receptor beta chain with its context. This entry comes from a study of OX40 agonist ivuxolimab in advanced cancers. Only in-frame clones appear in the TCRdb table, and some are missing; sequencing was by immunoSEQ multiplex PCR. The repertoire holds around 67,000 clones, with about four fifths as singletons. Germline loops: CDR1 LNHDA, CDR2 SQIVND (reference sequence). CDR3 length: 14 residues. With 10 bases clipped from V and 1 base from J, the junction kept 9 bases outside the gene matches. The source of this sequence is an adult with an advanced solid tumor such as melanoma, head and neck, liver or kidney cancer. Sample: CD4+ or CD8+ T cells sorted from blood, taken in a trial of the OX40 agonist ivuxolimab. This chain uses TRBV19 with TRBJ1-2; TRBD1 matches at 7 bases. Written as DNA, the CDR3 is TGTGCCACCCAAACAGGGGCCTATAACTATGGCTACACCTTC. This codes for CATQTGAYNYGYTF.